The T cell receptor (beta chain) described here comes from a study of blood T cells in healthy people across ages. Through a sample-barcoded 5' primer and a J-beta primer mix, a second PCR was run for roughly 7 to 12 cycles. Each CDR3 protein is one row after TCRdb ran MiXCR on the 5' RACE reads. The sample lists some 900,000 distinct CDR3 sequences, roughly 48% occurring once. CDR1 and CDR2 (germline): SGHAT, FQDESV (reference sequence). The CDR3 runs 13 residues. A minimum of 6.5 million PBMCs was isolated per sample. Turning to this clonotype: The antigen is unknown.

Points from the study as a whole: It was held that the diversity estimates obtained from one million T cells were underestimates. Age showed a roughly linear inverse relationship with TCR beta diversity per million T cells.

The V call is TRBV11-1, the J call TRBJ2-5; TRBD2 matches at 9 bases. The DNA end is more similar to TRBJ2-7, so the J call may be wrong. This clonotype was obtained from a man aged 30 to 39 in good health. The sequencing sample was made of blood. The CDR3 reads CASSRAGGVEQYF. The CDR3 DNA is TGTGCCAGCAGCCGGGCGGGGGGGGTCGAGCAGTACTTC.